The T cell receptor (beta chain) under discussion was sequenced for a study of shared clonotypes between healthy human individuals. Study in general: Donor ages ranged 18 to 49 years: a couple of women, a few men.

In regard to this clone: What it recognizes is unknown.

Here immunoSEQ multiplex PCR was the method, and the copy in TCRdb shows in-frame clones only, minus some. This sample has about 710,000 clones, with roughly 73% found just once. The V gene's germline CDR1 is WNHNN and CDR2 SYGVQD (reference sequence). V dropped 6 bases and J dropped 3 bases, with 11 bases sitting between them. The CDR3 length is 13 residues. Study findings and constraints: Among donors, clonotype sharing was expected to be affected by sequencing depth. The study drew on few donors, limiting represented genetic and exposure-history diversity.

V usage is TRBV10-1 and J usage is TRBJ1-1, with D unresolved. The source material was memory CD4+ T cells sorted from blood. Subset: CD45RA-negative fraction. The clonotype originates from a woman aged 25 to 39 in good health. The CDR3 is CASSAPPDTEAFF. The CDR3, as DNA: TGCGCCAGCAGCGCTCCCCCGGACACTGAAGCTTTCTTT.